This T cell receptor beta chain originates from a study of control samples from healthy donors and cancer patients. Details on this clone: Other DNA sequences of this sample code for an identical CDR3.

The CDR3 contains 12 residues. V was pared by 3 bases and J by 4 bases, with 6 bases between. Clones were sequenced by immunoSEQ multiplex PCR, and TCRdb holds only the in-frame ones, with some missing. This table holds about 170,000 clones, about 90% found once. Material: blood. J is TRBJ2-5 and V is TRBV12-3 or TRBV12-4; D unclear. The sequence was obtained from a woman aged 25 to 45 in good health. The CDR3 region is CASSFQGETQYF. CDR3 DNA sequence: TGTGCCAGCAGTTTCCAAGGAGAGACCCAGTACTTC.